What follows are 31 T cell receptor beta chains derived from one specimen sequenced in a study of blood T cell repertoires in COVID-19. The table came from immunoSEQ multiplex PCR; TCRdb's copy has only in-frame clones and leaves some out. The repertoire consists of about 210,000 clones, with approximately 84% occurring once and the leading ten covering 6.5% to 9%. Material for sequencing was peripheral blood. The origin of the receptors is a woman in her forties or fifties with active or convalescent COVID-19.

This chain links TRBV10-3 with TRBJ2-7; a weak D match, TRBD1 (6 bases). Germline CDR1 ENHRY, CDR2 SYGVKD. The CDR3 is 15 amino acids. V lost 3 bases and J lost 3, with 15 bases in between. As DNA, the CDR3 is TGTGCCATCAGTGATTCAGGGGCCCCGAGCTACGAGCAGTACGTC. This codes for CAISDSGAPSYEQYV.

This clone was detected only once. The chain carries TRBV6-6 and TRBJ2-3, with 10 bases lining up with TRBD1. This CDR3 is 18 amino acids long. V lost 5 bases, J lost 2 bases, and 13 bases stayed unmatched. Germline values: CDR1 MNHNY, CDR2 SVGAGI (reference sequence). CDR3 sequence (DNA): TGTGCCAGCAGTCTCACGAGATCGGGACAGGGGATCACAGATACGCAGTATTTT. It codes for CASSLTRSGQGITDTQYF.

This sequence joins TRBV6-5 and TRBJ1-6; 7 nucleotides agree with TRBD1. Germline values: CDR1 MNHEY, CDR2 SVGAGI. The CDR3 extends over 15 amino acids. The J segment lost 7 bases and the V segment lost 0 bases, leaving 3 bases of the junction unmatched. CDR3 residues: CASSYSTGLNSPLHF. DNA for the CDR3: TGTGCCAGCAGTTACTCGACAGGGCTCAATTCACCCCTCCACTTT.

J is TRBJ2-3 and V is TRBV18; no clear D. CDR1 is KGHSH, CDR2 LQKENI, per germline. This CDR3 spans 17 amino acids. V lost 0 bases and J lost 4, with 17 bases in between. The CDR3 DNA follows: TGTGCCAGCTCACCACCGTCTAGTACGCATTTCCCAGATACGCAGTATTTT. Its translation: CASSPPSSTHFPDTQYF.

V is TRBV6-5 and J is TRBJ2-5; 9 bases line up with TRBD2. Germline loops: CDR1 MNHEY, CDR2 SVGAGI. The CDR3 extends over 14 amino acids. The junction had 15 bases not matched to a gene; V was cut back by 10 bases and J by 9 bases. CDR3 sequence (DNA): TGTGCCACGTCCTCGACTAGCGGTCCTATGGCCCAGTACTTC. Amino acid sequence: CATSSTSGPMAQYF.

The chain recombines TRBV7-8 with TRBJ1-6; TRBD1 is a possible D gene (6 bases). Per the germline V gene, CDR1 is SGHVS and CDR2 is FQNEAQ. V was trimmed by 0 bases and J by 10 bases, leaving 13 bases between them. This CDR3 is 15 amino acids long. The CDR3 is CASSLATVRGSPLHF. CDR3 sequence (DNA): TGTGCCAGCAGCTTAGCGACGGTCAGGGGATCACCCCTCCACTTT.

The chain recombines TRBV11-2 with TRBJ2-6, with D possibly TRBD1 on 5 matching bases. The CDR3 is 14 amino acids. Germline V gene sequence: CDR1 SGHAT, CDR2 FQNNGV. Deletions cut 5 bases from V and 0 bases from J, with 5 bases between. CDR3 residues: CASSRGSGANVLTF. The CDR3, as DNA: TGTGCCAGCAGCAGGGGCTCTGGGGCCAACGTCCTGACTTTC.

This chain joins TRBV11-2 and TRBJ1-4; 8 bases line up with TRBD1. CDR1 and CDR2 from the germline V gene are SGHAT and FQNNGV. The ends lost 6 bases at V and 2 bases at J; junction bases unmatched: 5. CDR3 size: 15 residues. The CDR3 region is CASSLQGVTNEKLFF. Here the CDR3 DNA reads TGTGCCAGCAGTTTACAGGGGGTGACTAATGAAAAACTGTTTTTT.

The CDR3 bases are TGCGCCAGCAGTGTCCAGGGAAGCTCCTACGAGCAGTACGTC. It encodes CASSVQGSSYEQYV. This rearrangement joins TRBV10-2 to TRBJ2-7; the D gene is possibly TRBD1 (5 bases). Looked up from germline, CDR1 is WSHSY and CDR2 is SAAADI. V was pared by 4 bases and J by 0 bases, with 10 bases between. This CDR3 contains 14 residues.

The chain recombines TRBV24-1 with TRBJ2-1, with 11 nucleotides matching TRBD2. Trimming removed 7 bases from V and 8 bases from J; junction bases left unmatched: 18. The CDR3 sequence is 18 residues long. Germline V gene data show CDR1 as KGHDR and CDR2 as SFDVKD. The CDR3 sequence: CATRRAGSRLAGPHEQFF. CDR3 nucleotide sequence: TGTGCCACCAGGAGGGCGGGGTCACGACTAGCGGGACCCCATGAGCAGTTCTTC.

Remarks on this clone: This sample includes further DNA sequences coding for the same CDR3. The chain employs TRBV5-1 and TRBJ1-1; maybe TRBD1 (5 bases). Germline V gene data show CDR1 as SGHRS and CDR2 as YFSETQ. The CDR3 totals 13 residues. V was pared by 4 bases and J by 3 bases, with 10 bases between. CDR3 amino acids: CASSARGDTEAFF. The CDR3, as DNA: TGCGCCAGCAGCGCCCGGGGGGACACTGAAGCTTTCTTT.

This chain connects TRBV11-2 to TRBJ2-1; 8 nucleotides match TRBD2. The germline V gene has CDR1 SGHAT and CDR2 FQNNGV. This CDR3 has 18 residues. After removal of 5 bases from V and 0 bases from J, the junction contained 12 bases not matched to a gene. The CDR3 is CASSPWGGGRSSYNEQFF. The CDR3 bases are TGTGCCAGCAGCCCATGGGGTGGCGGGAGGAGCTCCTACAATGAGCAGTTCTTC.

The chain employs TRBV21-1 and TRBJ2-5; the table's TRBD2 call for D was not verified on the DNA. TRBV21-1 is recorded as a pseudogene. The CDR3 loop spans 17 amino acids. The CDR3 is CASSKAQAGGRQETQYF. The CDR3 region has the DNA TGTGCCAGCAGCAAAGCGCAGGCGGGGGGCCGCCAAGAGACCCAGTACTTC.

The CDR3, as DNA: TGTGCCAGCAGTGAACTAGCGGGGGGGCCGGGAACCGGGGAGCTGTTTTTT. Amino acid sequence: CASSELAGGPGTGELFF. This chain links TRBV6-1 with TRBJ2-2; 12 nucleotides agree with TRBD2. Germline-derived CDR1 and CDR2 are MNHNS and SASEGT. Losses at the gene ends were 2 bases for V and 5 bases for J; bases not matched to a gene: 6. CDR3 length: 17 amino acids.

The chain links TRBV10-3 to TRBJ2-1; 10 positions agree with TRBD2. The CDR3 is made up of 14 amino acids. Looked up from germline, CDR1 is ENHRY and CDR2 is SYGVKD. V lost 3 bases, J lost 5 bases, and 1 base stayed unmatched. The CDR3, as DNA: TGTGCCATCAGTGAAGCGGGGGGGCACAATGAGCAGTTCTTC. As protein: CAISEAGGHNEQFF.

The gene calls are TRBV28 and TRBJ1-4; D perhaps matches TRBD1 (6 bases). This CDR3 spans 15 amino acids. Trimming removed 6 bases from V and 5 bases from J, with 16 bases in between. CDR1 and CDR2 from the germline V gene are MDHEN and SYDVKM. The CDR3 spells CASSRRAGQNEKLFF. The DNA for the CDR3 is TGTGCCAGCAGCCGCCGGGCAGGACAGAATGAAAAACTGTTTTTT.

The CDR3 here is CASSFGQVGETQYF. The CDR3, as DNA: TGCGCCAGCAGCTTCGGACAGGTTGGAGAGACCCAGTACTTC. The chain links TRBV5-1 to TRBJ2-5; 7 nucleotides match TRBD1. The CDR3 extends over 14 amino acids. The junction had 5 bases not matched to a gene; V was cut back by 2 bases and J by 4 bases. The germline gives CDR1 SGHRS, CDR2 YFSETQ. The whole variable domain, filled in from reference TRBV5-1 and TRBJ2-5, reads KAGVTQTPRYLIKTRGQQVTLSCSPISGHRSVSWYQQTPGQGLQFLFEYFSETQRNKGNFPGRFSGRQFSNSRSEMNVSTLELGDSALYLCASSFGQVGETQYFGPGTRLLVL.

The rearrangement links TRBV28 to TRBJ2-2; no definite D call. V was trimmed by 10 bases and J by 2 bases, leaving 17 bases between them. Germline CDR1 MDHEN, CDR2 SYDVKM. The CDR3 covers 15 residues. The CDR3 spells CAISRSGVNTGELFF. DNA for the CDR3: TGTGCCATCTCTAGGAGTGGAGTTAACACCGGGGAGCTGTTTTTT.

This clone was detected only once. The rearrangement uses TRBV3-1 (or the pseudogene TRBV3-2) and TRBJ1-4; D gene uncertain. Germline V gene sequence: CDR1 LGHDT, CDR2 YNNKEL (reference sequence). The CDR3 consists of 14 residues. Trimming removed 4 bases from V and 8 bases from J, with 14 bases in between. Here the CDR3 reads CASSPRGGREKLFF. The CDR3 DNA is TGTGCCAGCAGCCCCCGAGGAGGAAGGGAAAAACTGTTTTTT.

V and J are TRBV5-8 and TRBJ1-4; D is unclear. Germline V CDR1 and CDR2: SGHTS, YDEGEE. This CDR3 is built from 17 residues. V lost 0 bases to trimming and J lost 0 bases, with 12 bases between them. The CDR3 sequence: CASSLGAGSATNEKLFF. The CDR3 DNA follows: TGTGCCAGCAGCTTGGGGGCGGGATCGGCAACTAATGAAAAACTGTTTTTT.

The rearrangement uses TRBV28 and TRBJ2-2; TRBD2 agrees at 13 bases. V dropped 6 bases and J dropped 4; count of bases not matched to a gene: 8. CDR1 is MDHEN, CDR2 SYDVKM, per germline. The CDR3 runs to 17 residues. CDR3 coding DNA: TGTGCCAGCAGGCATCAGGGACTAGCGGGGACCACCGGGGAGCTGTTTTTT. It codes for CASRHQGLAGTTGELFF.

CDR3 protein: CASRDGGSGANVLTF. In DNA form, the CDR3 reads TGTGCCAGCAGAGATGGAGGGTCTGGGGCCAACGTCCTGACTTTC. The rearrangement links TRBV2 to TRBJ2-6, with D possibly TRBD2 on 6 matching bases. CDR3 size: 15 residues. V gave up 6 bases and J gave up 1 base, with 10 bases separating them. Germline V CDR1 and CDR2: SNHLY, FYNNEI.

This clone was recorded a few times. This chain links TRBV11-2 with TRBJ1-2, with TRBD1 as a possible D gene (6 bases). This CDR3 is 14 amino acids long. V was shortened by 0 bases and J by 5 bases, with 10 bases between the two germline ends. CDR1 is SGHAT, CDR2 FQNNGV, per germline. For the CDR3, the DNA is TGTGCCAGCAGCTTAGAACAGGGCCCTTATGGCTACACCTTC. It yields the protein CASSLEQGPYGYTF.

The gene calls are TRBV4-1 and TRBJ1-2; 7 nucleotides agree with TRBD1. This CDR3 spans 15 amino acids. Germline-derived CDR1 and CDR2 are MGHRA and YSYEKL. After removal of 0 bases from V and 2 bases from J, the junction contained 3 bases not matched to a gene. In nucleotides, the CDR3 is TGCGCCAGCAGCCAAGAGTCAGGGGGAAACTATGGCTACACCTTC. Its protein is CASSQESGGNYGYTF.

CDR3 DNA: TGTGCCAGCAGCGTAGTGGAACAGGCTAGCTCCTACGAGCAGTACTTC. This codes for CASSVVEQASSYEQYF. V is TRBV9 and J is TRBJ2-7, with D possibly matching TRBD1 (5 bases). The length of the CDR3 is 16 residues. Trimming removed 0 bases at V and 0 bases at J, with 13 bases between. Germline V gives CDR1 SGDLS, CDR2 YYNGEE.

The chain uses TRBV6-5 and TRBJ1-4; perhaps TRBD1 as D (6 bases). This CDR3 has 14 amino acids. With 6 bases removed from V and 5 bases from J, the gap between germline ends came to 13 bases. Germline loops: CDR1 MNHEY, CDR2 SVGAGI. CDR3 nucleotide sequence: TGTGCCAGCAGAAGTGGGCAGGGGAATGAAAAACTGTTTTTT. Translating it yields CASRSGQGNEKLFF.

This clone was counted a few times. The rearrangement joins TRBV7-2 to TRBJ2-5, with 8 bases that match TRBD1. The CDR3 spans 12 residues. V lost 4 bases to trimming and J lost 5 bases; unmatched junction nucleotides: 0. The germline V gene encodes CDR1 SGHTA and CDR2 FQGNSA. CDR3 DNA: TGTGCCAGCAGCTGGGACAGGGAGACCCAGTACTTC. It is translated as CASSWDRETQYF.

The rearrangement links TRBV7-3 to TRBJ2-7; 8 positions match TRBD2. Trimming took 5 bases from V and 6 from J; bases not matched to a gene: 12. The CDR3 has 15 amino acids. Germline assignment: CDR1 SGHTA and CDR2 FQGTGA. CDR3 coding DNA: TGTGCCAGCAGCCCGATCCACACTAGCGGAAGCGAGCAGTACTTC. It translates to CASSPIHTSGSEQYF.

V is TRBV30 and J is TRBJ2-5; 9 positions agree with TRBD1. This CDR3 is built from 13 residues. V was clipped by 1 base and J by 4 bases; unmatched bases: 1. Per germline, CDR1 GTSNPN and CDR2 SVGIG (reference sequence). The CDR3 DNA reads TGTGCCTGGAGTGGGGGACAGGGAGAGACCCAGTACTTC. Amino acids: CAWSGGQGETQYF.

A single count supports this clone. The J gene is TRBJ2-5, the V gene TRBV29-1; D possibly corresponds to TRBD2 (5 bases). CDR1 SQVTM and CDR2 ANQGSEA come from the germline V gene. The ends were cut back, 7 bases at V and 4 bases at J, with 13 bases in the middle. The CDR3 has 12 residues. The CDR3 loop reads CSAEELGETQYF. DNA for the CDR3: TGCAGCGCGGAGGAACTAGGAGAGACCCAGTACTTC.

This clone was detected once. This rearrangement joins TRBV6-5 to TRBJ1-2; no definite D call. V was cut by 5 bases and J by 2 bases, with 15 bases left in between. The CDR3 spans 15 residues. In germline, CDR1 is MNHEY, CDR2 SVGAGI. In DNA, the CDR3 is TGTGCCAGCAGTCGGATACAGCTCGTGAACTATGGCTACACCTTC. It is translated as CASSRIQLVNYGYTF.